This T cell receptor beta chain was identified during a study of graft-versus-host responses after intestinal transplantation. Looking at the study overall: Those transplanted obtained multivisceral, liver-intestinal, or isolated intestinal grafts. Recipients across the board were started on anti-thymocyte globulin induction, then kept on tacrolimus and steroids for about 3 years. Overall study results and limits: GvH clones turned up in recipient marrow; some had shown up first in ileum or blood. High graft-versus-host to host-versus-graft T cell clonal ratios marked allografts of patients with graft-donor macrochimerism.

This clone has a single count. The antigen remains unidentified. Only in-frame clones appear in the TCRdb table, and some are missing; sequencing was by immunoSEQ multiplex PCR. The sample lists around 78,000 clones; about nine tenths were seen once. Trimming removed 8 bases at V and 5 bases at J, with 10 bases between. The CDR3 is 10 residues long. Germline values: CDR1 GTSNPN, CDR2 SVGIG (reference sequence). Specimen: unstimulated CD8+ T cells sorted from spleen or lymph node cells, collected before transplant. This receptor was taken from a human donor who was the organ donor for an intestinal transplant. The rearrangement uses TRBV30 and TRBJ2-7, with D hard to call. The chain's CDR3 is CAASWDEQYF. In DNA, the CDR3 is TGTGCCGCCTCGTGGGACGAGCAGTACTTC.